Presented here are 10 T cell receptor beta chains from one specimen sequenced in a study of cytomegalovirus exposure and HLA in healthy donors. The PCR used 60 Vbeta and 13 Jbeta primers. The protocol was immunoSEQ multiplex PCR, while the TCRdb copy is restricted to in-frame clones and leaves out a portion. The table lists around 160,000 clones, about four fifths of them singletons. The source material was PBMCs. The receptors were sampled from a man between 45 and 60 years old in good health and CMV-seropositive.

The V gene is TRBV7-2, the J gene TRBJ2-5, with no clear D. The CDR3 covers 14 residues. With 1 base removed from V and 5 bases from J, the gap between germline ends came to 11 bases. Germline V gene lookup returns CDR1 SGHTA and CDR2 FQGNSA. The CDR3, as DNA: TGTGCCAGCAGCTTAGTCCCTAGTCCGGAGACCCAGTACTTC. This translates into CASSLVPSPETQYF.

J is TRBJ2-2 and V is TRBV9; 10 nucleotides align to TRBD2. Per the germline V gene, CDR1 is SGDLS and CDR2 is YYNGEE. This CDR3 has 16 amino acids. V dropped 0 bases and J dropped 6; count of bases not matched to a gene: 5. Here the CDR3 DNA reads TGTGCCAGCAGCGTAGGTTTAGGACTAGCGGCCGGGGAGCTGTTTTTT. Amino acids: CASSVGLGLAAGELFF.

This chain uses TRBV9 with TRBJ2-7; 7 nucleotides agree with TRBD1. CDR1 is SGDLS and CDR2 is YYNGEE in the germline V gene. V gave up 0 bases and J gave up 6 bases; unmatched junction bases: 6. This CDR3 has 14 residues. CDR3 loop: CASSVGDRVGEQYF. Written as DNA, the CDR3 is TGTGCCAGCAGCGTAGGAGACAGGGTGGGCGAGCAGTACTTC.

This clone was observed a handful of times. CDR3 nucleotides: TGCGCCAGCAGCTTGTTGGCTGGAGACCCCACAGATACGCAGTATTTT. It codes for CASSLLAGDPTDTQYF. The V and J genes are TRBV5-1 and TRBJ2-3, with D unclear. Trimming shortened V by 1 base and J by 2 bases, and 14 bases separated the two germline ends. Germline assignment: CDR1 SGHRS and CDR2 YFSETQ. The CDR3 loop spans 16 amino acids.

V is TRBV7-9 and J is TRBJ1-3, with no clear D. The CDR3 covers 14 residues. V was trimmed by 5 bases and J by 3 bases, leaving 11 bases between them. CDR1 and CDR2 (germline): SEHNR, FQNEAQ (reference sequence). The CDR3 nucleotides read TGTGCCAGCAGCCCCCCAAACAGTGGAAACACCATATATTTT. Amino acids: CASSPPNSGNTIYF.

The chain has TRBV7-2 and TRBJ2-7, with 8 bases that match TRBD2. With V trimmed by 5 bases and J by 5 bases, 5 bases remained unmatched. Germline CDR1 is SGHTA and CDR2 is FQGNSA. CDR3 size: 13 residues. CDR3 loop: CASSISGENEQYF. CDR3 nucleotide sequence: TGTGCCAGCAGCATTAGCGGGGAGAACGAGCAGTACTTC. The full variable domain, in which reference TRBV7-2 and TRBJ2-7 provide the parts outside the CDR3, is GAGVSQSPSNKVTEKGKDVELRCDPISGHTALYWYRQSLGQGLEFLIYFQGNSAPDKSGLPSDRFSAERTGGSVSTLTIQRTQQEDSAVYLCASSISGENEQYFGPGTRLTVT.

The chain carries TRBV27 and TRBJ2-1; D unclear. Germline V lookup: CDR1 MNHEY, CDR2 SMNVEV (reference sequence). V was trimmed by 0 bases and J by 4 bases, leaving 4 bases between them. This CDR3 contains 13 residues. The CDR3 protein is CASSLSMYNEQFF. CDR3 bases: TGTGCCAGCAGTTTATCTATGTACAATGAGCAGTTCTTC.

V is TRBV9 and J is TRBJ1-1; possible D gene TRBD1, 5 bases. V was clipped by 3 bases and J by 3 bases, with 9 bases between them. Germline lookup yields CDR1 SGDLS and CDR2 YYNGEE. The CDR3 runs 13 residues. CDR3 DNA: TGTGCCAGCAGCGCCCTCAGGGACACTGAAGCTTTCTTT. Its protein is CASSALRDTEAFF.

The chain recombines TRBV19 with TRBJ2-3; 8 bases agree with TRBD2. The CDR3 is made up of 16 amino acids. The germline gives CDR1 LNHDA, CDR2 SQIVND (reference sequence). Trimming at V came to 5 bases and at J to 2 bases, leaving 9 bases not matched to a gene. The CDR3 DNA follows: TGTGCCAGTAGTCGAACCCTAGCGGGTTACACAGATACGCAGTATTTT. This codes for CASSRTLAGYTDTQYF. Variable domain in full (rest from reference TRBV19 and TRBJ2-3): DGGITQSPKYLFRKEGQNVTLSCEQNLNHDAMYWYRQDPGQGLRLIYYSQIVNDFQKGDIAEGYSVSREKKESFPLTVTSAQKNPTAFYLCASSRTLAGYTDTQYFGPGTRLTVL.

In its sample, this clone was seen once. The rearrangement links TRBV4-2 to TRBJ2-5; 10 nucleotides agree with TRBD2. The germline gives CDR1 LGHNA, CDR2 YNFKEQ. V was clipped by 3 bases and J by 5 bases; unmatched bases: 9. The CDR3 length is 16 residues. CDR3 DNA sequence: TGTGCCAGCAGCCAGGTATCCAGCGGGGGGGCCGAGACCCAGTACTTC. Amino acid sequence: CASSQVSSGGAETQYF.